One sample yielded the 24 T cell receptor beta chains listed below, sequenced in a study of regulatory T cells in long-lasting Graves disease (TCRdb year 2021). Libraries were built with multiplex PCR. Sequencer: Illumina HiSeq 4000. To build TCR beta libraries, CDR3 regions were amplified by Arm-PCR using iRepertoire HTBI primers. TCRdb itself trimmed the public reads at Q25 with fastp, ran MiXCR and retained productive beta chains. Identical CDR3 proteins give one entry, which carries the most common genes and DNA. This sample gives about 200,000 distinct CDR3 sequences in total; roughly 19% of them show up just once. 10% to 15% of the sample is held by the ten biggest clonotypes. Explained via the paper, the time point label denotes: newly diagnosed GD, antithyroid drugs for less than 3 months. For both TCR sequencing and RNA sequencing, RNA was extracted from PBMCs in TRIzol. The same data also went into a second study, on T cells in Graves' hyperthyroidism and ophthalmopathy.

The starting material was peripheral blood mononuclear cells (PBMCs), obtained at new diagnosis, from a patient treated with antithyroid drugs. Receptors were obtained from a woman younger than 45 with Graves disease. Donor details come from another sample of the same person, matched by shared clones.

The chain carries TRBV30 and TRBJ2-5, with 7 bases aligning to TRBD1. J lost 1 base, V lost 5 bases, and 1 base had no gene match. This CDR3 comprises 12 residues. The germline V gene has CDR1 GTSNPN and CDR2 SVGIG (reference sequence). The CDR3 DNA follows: TGTGCCTGGGGACAGGTCCAAGAGACCCAGTACTTC. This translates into CAWGQVQETQYF.

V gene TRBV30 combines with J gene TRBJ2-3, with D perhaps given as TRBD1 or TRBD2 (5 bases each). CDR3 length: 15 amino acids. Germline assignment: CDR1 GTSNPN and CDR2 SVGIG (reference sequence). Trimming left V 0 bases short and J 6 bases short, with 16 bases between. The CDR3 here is CAWSVQAGLGDTQYF. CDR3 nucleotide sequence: TGTGCCTGGAGTGTACAGGCGGGCCTGGGGGATACGCAGTATTTT.

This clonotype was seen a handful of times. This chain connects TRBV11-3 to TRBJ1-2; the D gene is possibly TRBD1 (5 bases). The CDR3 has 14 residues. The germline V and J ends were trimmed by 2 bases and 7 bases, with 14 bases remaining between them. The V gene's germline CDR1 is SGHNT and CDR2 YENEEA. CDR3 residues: CASSLRGGRGGYTF. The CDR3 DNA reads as TGTGCCAGCAGCTTACGGGGGGGAAGGGGTGGCTACACCTTC.

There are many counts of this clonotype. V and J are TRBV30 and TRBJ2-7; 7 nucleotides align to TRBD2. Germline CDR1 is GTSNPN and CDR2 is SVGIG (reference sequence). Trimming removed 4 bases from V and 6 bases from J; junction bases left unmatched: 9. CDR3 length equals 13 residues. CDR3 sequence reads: CAWTAGQVGEQYF. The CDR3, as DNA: TGTGCCTGGACAGCGGGGCAAGTCGGCGAGCAGTACTTC.

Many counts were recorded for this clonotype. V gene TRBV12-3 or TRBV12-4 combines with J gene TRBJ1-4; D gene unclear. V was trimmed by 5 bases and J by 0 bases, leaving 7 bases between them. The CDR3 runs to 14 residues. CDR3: CASSPLATNEKLFF. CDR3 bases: TGTGCCAGCAGTCCCCTTGCAACTAATGAAAAACTGTTTTTT.

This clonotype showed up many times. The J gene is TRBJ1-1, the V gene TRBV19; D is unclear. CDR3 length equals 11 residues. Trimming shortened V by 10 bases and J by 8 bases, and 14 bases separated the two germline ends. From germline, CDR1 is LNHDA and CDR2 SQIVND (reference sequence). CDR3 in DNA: TGTGCCAATCCGCTAGCGGCAGAAGCTTTCTTT. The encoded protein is CANPLAAEAFF. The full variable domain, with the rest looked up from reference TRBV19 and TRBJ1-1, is DGGITQSPKYLFRKEGQNVTLSCEQNLNHDAMYWYRQDPGQGLRLIYYSQIVNDFQKGDIAEGYSVSREKKESFPLTVTSAQKNPTAFYLCANPLAAEAFFGQGTRLTVV.

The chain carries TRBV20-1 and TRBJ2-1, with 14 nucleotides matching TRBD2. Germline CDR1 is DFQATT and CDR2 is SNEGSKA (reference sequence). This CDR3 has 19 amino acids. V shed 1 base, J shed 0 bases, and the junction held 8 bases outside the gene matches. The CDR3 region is CSARGSGTSGGSSYNEQFF. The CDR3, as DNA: TGCAGTGCTAGAGGTTCCGGGACTAGCGGGGGCAGCTCCTACAATGAGCAGTTCTTC.

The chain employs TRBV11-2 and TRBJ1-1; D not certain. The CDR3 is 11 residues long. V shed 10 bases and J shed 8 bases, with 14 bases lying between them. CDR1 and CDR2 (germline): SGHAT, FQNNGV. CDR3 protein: CAITAFTEAFF. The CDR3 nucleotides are TGTGCCATTACAGCTTTCACCGAAGCTTTCTTT.

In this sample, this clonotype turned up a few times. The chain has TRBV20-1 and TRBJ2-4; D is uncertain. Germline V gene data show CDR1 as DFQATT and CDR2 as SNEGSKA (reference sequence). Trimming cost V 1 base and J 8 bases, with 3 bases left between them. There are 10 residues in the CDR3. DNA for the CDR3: TGCAGTGCTAGAGGAGACATTCAGTACTTC. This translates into CSARGDIQYF.

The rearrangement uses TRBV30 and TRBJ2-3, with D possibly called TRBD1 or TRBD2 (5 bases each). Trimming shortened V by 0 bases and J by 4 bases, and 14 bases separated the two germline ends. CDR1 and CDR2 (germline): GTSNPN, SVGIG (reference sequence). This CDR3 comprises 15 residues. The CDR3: CAWSVGHGGADTQYF. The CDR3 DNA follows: TGTGCCTGGAGTGTTGGACATGGGGGTGCAGATACGCAGTATTTT.

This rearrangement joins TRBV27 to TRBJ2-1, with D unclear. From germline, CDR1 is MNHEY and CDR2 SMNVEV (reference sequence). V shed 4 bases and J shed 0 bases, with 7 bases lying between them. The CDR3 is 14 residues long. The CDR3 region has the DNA TGTGCCAGCAGTTCTATAGGCTCCTACAATGAGCAGTTCTTC. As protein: CASSSIGSYNEQFF.

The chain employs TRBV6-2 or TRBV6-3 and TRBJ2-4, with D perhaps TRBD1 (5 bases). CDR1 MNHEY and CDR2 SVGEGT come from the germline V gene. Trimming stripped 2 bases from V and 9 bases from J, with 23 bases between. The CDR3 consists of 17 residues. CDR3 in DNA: TGTGCCAGCAGTTACCGACTCGACCCCCCCAGGGCTAGCATTCAGTACTTC. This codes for CASSYRLDPPRASIQYF.

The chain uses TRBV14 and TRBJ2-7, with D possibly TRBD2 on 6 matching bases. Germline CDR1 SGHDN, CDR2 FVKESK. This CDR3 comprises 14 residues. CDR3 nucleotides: TGTGCAAGCGCAAGGGAGGTCTATTCCTACGAGCAGTACTTC. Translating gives CASAREVYSYEQYF.

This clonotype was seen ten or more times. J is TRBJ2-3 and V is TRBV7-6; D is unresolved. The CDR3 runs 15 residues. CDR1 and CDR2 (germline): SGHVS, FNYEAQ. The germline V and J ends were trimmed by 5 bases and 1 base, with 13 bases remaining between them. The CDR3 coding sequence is TGTGCCAGCAGCCTGGGGTGGTCTGGCACAGATACGCAGTATTTT. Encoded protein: CASSLGWSGTDTQYF.

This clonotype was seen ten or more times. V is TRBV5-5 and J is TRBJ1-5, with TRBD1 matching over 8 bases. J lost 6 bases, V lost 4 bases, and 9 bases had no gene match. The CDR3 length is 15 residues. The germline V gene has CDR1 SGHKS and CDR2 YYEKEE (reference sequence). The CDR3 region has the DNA TGTGCCAGCAGCCTAAACGGACAGGGAGGTCAGCCCCAGCATTTT. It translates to CASSLNGQGGQPQHF.

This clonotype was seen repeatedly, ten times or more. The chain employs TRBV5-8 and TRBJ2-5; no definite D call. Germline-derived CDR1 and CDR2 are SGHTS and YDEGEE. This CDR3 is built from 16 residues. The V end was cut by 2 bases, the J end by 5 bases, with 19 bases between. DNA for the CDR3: TGTGCCAGCAGCTTAGGCCAGCTATCACCCTCGGAGACCCAGTACTTC. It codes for CASSLGQLSPSETQYF.

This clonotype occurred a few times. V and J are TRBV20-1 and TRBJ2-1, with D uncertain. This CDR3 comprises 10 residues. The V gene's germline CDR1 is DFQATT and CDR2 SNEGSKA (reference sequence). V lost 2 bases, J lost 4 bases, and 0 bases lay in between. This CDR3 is CSARYNEQFF. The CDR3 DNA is TGCAGTGCTAGATACAATGAGCAGTTCTTC.

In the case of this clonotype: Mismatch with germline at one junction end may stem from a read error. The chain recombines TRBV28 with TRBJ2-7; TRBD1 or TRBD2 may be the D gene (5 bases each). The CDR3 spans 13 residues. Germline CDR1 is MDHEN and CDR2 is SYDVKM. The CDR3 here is CASSPSWGYERYF. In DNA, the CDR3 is TGTGCCAGCAGTCCAAGTTGGGGGTACGAGCGGTACTTC. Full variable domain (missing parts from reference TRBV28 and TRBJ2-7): DVKVTQSSRYLVKRTGEKVFLECVQDMDHENMFWYRQDPGLGLRLIYFSYDVKMKEKGDIPEGYSVSREKKERFSLILESASTNQTSMYLCASSPSWGYERYFGPGTRLTVT.

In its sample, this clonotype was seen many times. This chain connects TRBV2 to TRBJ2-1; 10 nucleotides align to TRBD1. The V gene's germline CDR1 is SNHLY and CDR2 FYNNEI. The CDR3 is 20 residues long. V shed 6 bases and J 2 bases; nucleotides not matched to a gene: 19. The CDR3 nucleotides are TGTGCCAGCAGGATGGACAGGGGGGTAGCGGGACCTACCCCCTACAATGAGCAGTTCTTC. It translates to CASRMDRGVAGPTPYNEQFF.

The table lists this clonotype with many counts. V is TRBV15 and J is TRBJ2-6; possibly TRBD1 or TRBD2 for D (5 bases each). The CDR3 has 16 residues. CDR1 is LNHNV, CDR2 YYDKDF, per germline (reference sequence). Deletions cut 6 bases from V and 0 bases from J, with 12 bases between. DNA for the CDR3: TGTGCCACCAGTTTATCAGGGAGCTCTGGGGCCAACGTCCTGACTTTC. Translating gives CATSLSGSSGANVLTF.

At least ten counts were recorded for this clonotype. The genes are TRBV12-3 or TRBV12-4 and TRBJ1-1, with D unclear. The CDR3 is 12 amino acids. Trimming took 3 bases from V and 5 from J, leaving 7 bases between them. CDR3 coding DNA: TGTGCCAGCAGTTTGGGTAGAACTGAAGCTTTCTTT. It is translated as CASSLGRTEAFF.

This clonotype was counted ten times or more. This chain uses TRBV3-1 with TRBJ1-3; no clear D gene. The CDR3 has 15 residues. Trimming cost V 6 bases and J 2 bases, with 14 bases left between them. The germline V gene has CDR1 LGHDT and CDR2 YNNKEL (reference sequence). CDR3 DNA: TGTGCCAGCAGTCCCCCAGGTACAGCTGGAAACACCATATATTTT. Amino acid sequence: CASSPPGTAGNTIYF.

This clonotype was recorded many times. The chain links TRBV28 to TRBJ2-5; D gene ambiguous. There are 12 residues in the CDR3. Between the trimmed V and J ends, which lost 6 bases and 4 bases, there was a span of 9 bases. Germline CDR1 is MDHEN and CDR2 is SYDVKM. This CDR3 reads CASSPIRETQYF. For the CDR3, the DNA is TGTGCCAGCAGCCCTATACGAGAGACCCAGTACTTC.

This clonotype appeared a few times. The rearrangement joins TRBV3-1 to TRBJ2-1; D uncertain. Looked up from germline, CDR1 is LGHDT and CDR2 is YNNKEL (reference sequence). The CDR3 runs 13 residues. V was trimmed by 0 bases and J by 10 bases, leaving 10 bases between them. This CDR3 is CASSQDPAREQFF. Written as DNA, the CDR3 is TGTGCCAGCAGCCAAGATCCGGCTAGGGAGCAGTTCTTC.